The 24 T cell receptor beta chains in this list originate from one sample, sequenced in a study of cytomegalovirus exposure and HLA in healthy donors. The PCR contained 60 Vbeta and 13 Jbeta primers. Clones were read by immunoSEQ multiplex PCR, and TCRdb kept only the in-frame ones, dropping some. The sample carries 150,000 to 200,000 clones, 60% to 80% recorded once. The sample was PBMCs. These receptors were taken from a man in his fifties or sixties in good health and CMV-seropositive.

The chain has TRBV9 and TRBJ2-1; weak D call: TRBD2 (7 bases). The CDR3 covers 16 residues. V dropped 0 bases and J dropped 3 bases, with 13 bases sitting between them. Germline loops: CDR1 SGDLS, CDR2 YYNGEE. In DNA, the CDR3 is TGTGCCAGCAGCGTAGAGGGCGGGGGCTACTACAATGAGCAGTTCTTC. Amino acids: CASSVEGGGYYNEQFF.

The chain is built from TRBV6-5 and TRBJ2-1; 7 bases map to TRBD2. This CDR3 region has 15 residues. V was pared by 8 bases and J by 3 bases, with 10 bases of the junction left unmatched. Germline assignment: CDR1 MNHEY and CDR2 SVGAGI. In DNA, the CDR3 is TGTGCCAGCCATGGGTCGGCGGGGGTCTACAATGAGCAGTTCTTC. It specifies CASHGSAGVYNEQFF.

The chain couples TRBV7-9 to TRBJ2-7, with 8 bases lining up with TRBD2. Germline lookup yields CDR1 SEHNR and CDR2 FQNEAQ (reference sequence). CDR3 length: 13 amino acids. The V segment lost 3 bases and the J segment 5 bases; nucleotides outside the gene matches: 3. CDR3 DNA sequence: TGTGCCAGCAGCTTGGGAGCGGGGGACGAGCAGTACTTC. Encoded protein: CASSLGAGDEQYF.

The V call is TRBV27, the J call TRBJ1-1; D might be TRBD1 (6 bases). Trimming stripped 8 bases from V and 4 bases from J, with 17 bases between. Germline CDR1 MNHEY, CDR2 SMNVEV (reference sequence). The CDR3 is made up of 14 amino acids. CDR3 sequence: CASSSPGVGTEAFF. The DNA of the CDR3 is TGTGCCAGCTCCTCCCCAGGGGTGGGCACTGAAGCTTTCTTT.

A word on this clone: At one of its ends the junction is not consistent with the germline gene, which may arise from a read error. The rearrangement joins TRBV7-9 to TRBJ2-5; a possible D gene is TRBD1 (5 bases). Germline V CDR1 and CDR2: SEHNR, FQNEAQ (reference sequence). The CDR3 is 15 residues long. In nucleotides, the CDR3 is TGTGCCAGCAGCATAGCCCTAGGGGCTTCAGAGACCCAGTACTTC. This sequence encodes CASSIALGASETQYF.

The chain is built from TRBV2 and TRBJ2-1; 7 bases map to TRBD2. This CDR3 has 13 residues. V shed 10 bases and J 5 bases; nucleotides not matched to a gene: 8. CDR1 SNHLY and CDR2 FYNNEI come from the germline V gene. The CDR3 region has the DNA TGTGCCACCCAGGTAGGGAGGGACAATGAGCAGTTCTTC. It encodes CATQVGRDNEQFF.

The chain couples TRBV6-6 to TRBJ1-2; 10 nucleotides line up with TRBD1. The V segment lost 2 bases and the J segment 8 bases; nucleotides outside the gene matches: 5. CDR1 is MNHNY, CDR2 SVGAGI, per germline (reference sequence). CDR3 size: 14 residues. CDR3 DNA sequence: TGTGCCAGCAGTTACGACAGGGGGCGGCAAGGCTACACCTTC. Translated: CASSYDRGRQGYTF.

This sequence joins TRBV5-6 and TRBJ1-6; D may be TRBD1 (5 bases). The V end was cut by 2 bases, the J end by 0 bases, with 18 bases between. This CDR3 spans 19 amino acids. Per germline, CDR1 SGHDT and CDR2 YYEEEE. CDR3 coding DNA: TGTGCCAGCAGCTTTGGGTTGCAGGGAACGAGCTCCTATAATTCACCCCTCCACTTT. Its protein is CASSFGLQGTSSYNSPLHF.

The CDR3 DNA sequence: TGCGCCAGCAGCCAAGTTCCGACACCTCTCCTCACCGGGGAGCTGTTTTTT. This codes for CASSQVPTPLLTGELFF. The chain joins TRBV4-1 to TRBJ2-2; no reliable D call. CDR1 is MGHRA and CDR2 is YSYEKL in the germline V gene. The CDR3 sequence is 17 residues long. The V end was cut by 1 base, the J end by 4 bases, with 16 bases between.

This rearrangement joins TRBV29-1 to TRBJ1-1; a possible D gene is TRBD1 (5 bases). With 6 bases removed from V and 6 bases from J, the gap between germline ends came to 11 bases. This CDR3 contains 11 residues. The V gene's germline CDR1 is SQVTM and CDR2 ANQGSEA. This CDR3 reads CSVRRGAEAFF. CDR3 in DNA: TGCAGCGTCAGGCGGGGGGCTGAAGCTTTCTTT.

In this sample, this clone turned up a few times. The chain carries TRBV5-1 and TRBJ2-5; 10 bases are a match to TRBD1. This CDR3 is 15 amino acids long. Losses at the gene ends were 3 bases for V and 0 bases for J; bases not matched to a gene: 2. Germline CDR1 is SGHRS and CDR2 is YFSETQ. The CDR3 protein is CASSWGQGYQETQYF. The CDR3 nucleotides read TGCGCCAGCAGCTGGGGACAGGGGTACCAAGAGACCCAGTACTTC.

This chain connects TRBV29-1 to TRBJ1-1; D ambiguous. This CDR3 has 13 amino acids. Germline V gene data show CDR1 as SQVTM and CDR2 as ANQGSEA. Between the trimmed V and J ends, which lost 1 base and 3 bases, there was a span of 9 bases. CDR3 sequence reads: CSVEGLEDTEAFF. The CDR3 DNA reads as TGCAGCGTTGAAGGTCTCGAGGACACTGAAGCTTTCTTT.

The chain uses TRBV27 and TRBJ2-5; the match to TRBD2 covers 8 bases. The end of the DNA is better explained by TRBJ2-7, so the J call may be wrong. Germline V gene sequence: CDR1 MNHEY, CDR2 SMNVEV (reference sequence). The CDR3 contains 16 residues. Here the CDR3 DNA reads TGTGCCAGCAGTTTCTCGGCGGGGGGAGGGCCCTACGAGCAGTACTTC. Translated, it gives CASSFSAGGGPYEQYF.

This clone was found once. The genes are TRBV11-2 and TRBJ1-3, with 7 bases identical to TRBD1. V was pared by 4 bases and J by 4 bases, with 7 bases of the junction left unmatched. Looked up from germline, CDR1 is SGHAT and CDR2 is FQNNGV. The length of the CDR3 is 15 residues. This CDR3 reads CASSSTGPGGNTIYF. DNA of the CDR3: TGTGCCAGCAGCTCGACAGGGCCGGGGGGAAACACCATATATTTT.

The V gene is TRBV27, the J gene TRBJ2-7; 7 bases align to TRBD1. Unmatched junction bases numbered 13, after V lost 4 bases and J lost 7 bases. Per the germline V gene, CDR1 is MNHEY and CDR2 is SMNVEV (reference sequence). This CDR3 comprises 15 residues. CDR3 loop: CASSSSTGARREQYF. The CDR3 coding sequence is TGTGCCAGCAGTTCGTCCACAGGGGCTCGGAGGGAGCAGTACTTC.

The V and J genes are TRBV6-5 and TRBJ1-5, with 8 positions matching TRBD1. The CDR3 is 14 residues long. Germline CDR1 MNHEY, CDR2 SVGAGI. Trimming removed 4 bases from V and 4 bases from J; junction bases left unmatched: 3. The CDR3 here is CASSFDRGNQPQHF. Written as DNA, the CDR3 is TGTGCCAGCAGTTTCGACAGGGGAAATCAGCCCCAGCATTTT.

The CDR3 sequence: CASSLGQGAQTEAFF. For the CDR3, the DNA is TGTGCCAGCAGCTTAGGGCAGGGGGCGCAGACTGAAGCTTTCTTT. The chain links TRBV7-2 to TRBJ1-1, with TRBD1 matching 8 bases. The CDR3 is 15 amino acids. The germline CDR1 and CDR2 sequences are SGHTA and FQGNSA. V was pared by 1 base and J by 5 bases, with 6 bases of the junction left unmatched.

The chain links TRBV6-1 to TRBJ1-5, with 9 bases fitting TRBD1. CDR1 MNHNS and CDR2 SASEGT come from the germline V gene. There are 15 residues in the CDR3. V shed 5 bases and J 2 bases; nucleotides not matched to a gene: 4. This chain's CDR3 is CASSSGQGGNQPQHF. As DNA, the CDR3 is TGTGCCAGCAGTTCGGGACAGGGAGGCAATCAGCCCCAGCATTTT.

This clone came up once. CDR3 residues: CASSITGTVGNIQYF. CDR3 coding DNA: TGTGCCAGCAGCATTACCGGGACAGTCGGTAACATTCAGTACTTC. The chain uses TRBV5-4 and TRBJ2-4, with 7 bases fitting TRBD1. The ends lost 4 bases at V and 7 bases at J; junction bases unmatched: 11. There are 15 residues in the CDR3. The germline CDR1 and CDR2 sequences are SGHNT and YYREEE (reference sequence).

V is TRBV28 and J is TRBJ2-5, with D maybe TRBD2 (5 bases). This CDR3 comprises 15 residues. The germline gives CDR1 MDHEN, CDR2 SYDVKM. Trimming left V 6 bases short and J 1 base short, with 15 bases between. The chain's CDR3 is CASSPGRAVQETQYF. DNA of the CDR3: TGTGCCAGCAGCCCCGGGCGGGCAGTCCAAGAGACCCAGTACTTC.

The V gene is TRBV11-1, the J gene TRBJ1-2; maybe TRBD1 (6 bases). CDR1 SGHAT and CDR2 FQDESV come from the germline V gene (reference sequence). The CDR3 is made up of 13 amino acids. Trimming took 4 bases from V and 7 from J, leaving 13 bases between them. The CDR3 sequence: CASSSGAGSGYTF. The CDR3 coding sequence is TGTGCCAGCAGCTCAGGGGCTGGATCTGGCTACACCTTC. The full variable domain, with the rest looked up from reference TRBV11-1 and TRBJ1-2, is EAEVAQSPRYKITEKSQAVAFWCDPISGHATLYWYRQILGQGPELLVQFQDESVVDDSQLPKDRFSAERLKGVDSTLKIQPAELGDSAMYLCASSSGAGSGYTFGSGTRLTVV.

The genes are TRBV5-4 and TRBJ1-1, with a weak D call TRBD1 (5 bases). CDR3 length: 17 amino acids. Germline V lookup: CDR1 SGHNT, CDR2 YYREEE (reference sequence). The V and J ends lost 0 bases and 0 bases respectively, with 15 bases between them. The CDR3 is CASSLVRTGGMNTEAFF. In DNA, the CDR3 is TGTGCCAGCAGCTTGGTTAGGACGGGGGGAATGAACACTGAAGCTTTCTTT.

The chain couples TRBV7-9 to TRBJ2-5; D is ambiguous. Trimming shortened V by 5 bases and J by 2 bases, and 12 bases separated the two germline ends. The CDR3 spans 14 residues. CDR1 is SEHNR and CDR2 is FQNEAQ in the germline V gene (reference sequence). DNA for the CDR3: TGTGCCAGCAGCCCCCTTGCGGCTCAAGAGACCCAGTACTTC. Its protein product is CASSPLAAQETQYF.

About this clone itself: The junction shows a germline mismatch at one end, possibly a read error. J is TRBJ1-1 and V is TRBV29-1, with D unclear. Germline V gives CDR1 SQVTM, CDR2 ANQGSEA. The CDR3 runs 12 residues. In DNA form, the CDR3 reads TGCAGCGTTGATTCAAAACTCCCGGGTCCCCCGTTT. The encoded protein is CSVDSKLPGPPF.